A selection of T cell receptor beta chains follows, all from one sample in a study of OX40 agonist ivuxolimab in advanced cancers. Only in-frame clones appear in the TCRdb table, and some are missing; sequencing was by immunoSEQ multiplex PCR. The repertoire holds about 45,000 clones, approximately 82% seen once, with about 2.4% in the top ten. The sample here was CD4+ or CD8+ T cells sorted from blood, taken in a trial of the OX40 agonist ivuxolimab. The receptors were sampled from an adult with an advanced solid tumor such as melanoma, head and neck, liver or kidney cancer. The CDR3 runs from the conserved cysteine through the conserved F or W. A D gene is named only where the DNA matches it firmly. Clone size, where shown, is once, few, many, or a class for clones that have expanded.

J | size | V | D | DNA | CDR3
TRBJ1-1 | . | TRBV19 | . | TGTGCCAGTAAAACCAGTGAGGCCAACACTGAAGCTTTCTTT | CASKTSEANTEAFF
TRBJ1-1 | . | TRBV7-2 | . | TGTGCCAGCAGCTTAGTCGAAGGGAACACTGAAGCTTTCTTT | CASSLVEGNTEAFF
TRBJ2-5 | . | TRBV7-2 | . | TGTGCCAGCAGCTTAGCGCGGCAGGGTTTTACAGAGACCCAGTACTTC | CASSLARQGFTETQYF
TRBJ2-7 | . | TRBV6-5 | . | TGTGCCAGCAGCCCCGGGGGCAACTCCTACGAGCAGTACTTC | CASSPGGNSYEQYF
TRBJ2-1 | once | TRBV7-8 | TRBD2 | TGTGCCAGCAGCCCCCGACTAGCGGGAGTAGGCAATGAGCAGTTCTTC | CASSPRLAGVGNEQFF
TRBJ2-3 | . | TRBV2 | . | TGTGCCAGCATGACGGGAAGCACAGATACGCAGTATTTT | CASMTGSTDTQYF
TRBJ2-3 | . | TRBV11-1 | . | TGTGCCAGCAGCTTAGGGGGCGGTACGCAGTATTTT | CASSLGGGTQYF
TRBJ2-5 | . | TRBV11-3 | TRBD2 | TGTGCCAGCAGCTTAGGAGGTTCTAGCGGAGCACAAGAGACCCAGTACTTC | CASSLGGSSGAQETQYF
TRBJ1-3 | . | TRBV6-4 | TRBD1 | TGTGCCAGCAGTCAGCGACAGGGTGACACCATATATTTT | CASSQRQGDTIYF
TRBJ2-5 | few | TRBV19 | . | TGTGCCAGTAGTATTACCGGGACCCCTCCGGGAGAGACCCAGTACTTC | CASSITGTPPGETQYF
TRBJ1-1 | . | TRBV5-1 | . | TGCGCCAGCAGCTTAGGTAGGGGTTCGGACACTGAAGCTTTCTTT | CASSLGRGSDTEAFF
TRBJ2-1 | . | TRBV6-1 | TRBD2 | TGTGCCAGCAGTGCTCGACTAGCGGGAGGGCACAATGAGCAGTTCTTC | CASSARLAGGHNEQFF